The clone carrying this TCR beta chain has just one count. Trimming stripped 1 base from V and 0 bases from J, with 8 bases between. Germline assignment: CDR1 SGHAT and CDR2 FQNNGV. This CDR3 has 15 amino acids. The data stem from a study of siplizumab effects on memory and regulatory T cells. Sequencing used immunoSEQ multiplex PCR; TCRdb keeps in-frame clones, though not all of them. The profile shows roughly 50,000 clones, roughly 87% of them singletons. The V and J genes are TRBV11-2 and TRBJ2-3, with D unresolved. Sequencing used naive CD8+ T cells sorted from blood. This receptor was identified in a human donor in good health. This CDR3 is CASSLVVRSTDTQYF. The CDR3 DNA follows: TGTGCCAGCAGCTTAGTGGTGAGGAGCACAGATACGCAGTATTTT.